This record covers a single T cell receptor (beta chain). The specificity of this receptor is unknown. The input lacks base qualities; no much larger clone sits a single base away. Receptor amplification or capture employed RACE. For sequencing, a NextSeq 500 was employed. Library preparation attached unique molecular identifiers to individual cDNA molecules for quantitative, reproducible TCR counting. From each blood RNA sample, both TCR alpha and TCR beta chains were sequenced. Concerning the study's data processing: A median of about 89,000 TCRs per sample was observed, with a range of about 20,000 to 690,600. V, J and CDR3 annotation of the TCR reads was carried out using the Decombinator software suite. Every sample was subsampled to the same number of TCRs (28,000) for the PS versus PT1 abundance plots. Expanded TCRs were defined as absent before sensitization and observed at least eight times at the 2-week time point. Using fastp trimming at Q25 and MiXCR clonotype assembly, TCRdb reanalyzed the public sequencing data and kept in-frame beta chains. Each record represents a unique CDR3 protein, reported with the most common genes and DNA among its rows. The V and J calls come from TCRdb's annotation, not from the publication. A total of tens of thousands of distinct CDR3 sequences appear in this sample, roughly 12% of them only once. The top ten clonotypes cover 2.4% of the sample.

The data originate from a study of human T cells and chemical hapten exposure (dated by TCRdb to the early 2020s). About the investigation overall: For sensitization, 2% DPC in acetone was applied to a 2 cm by 2 cm area of upper inner arm skin. The libraries were sequenced as a pool, and the TCR yield per sample differed mostly because of small variations in library volumes within the pool. For TCR sequencing, blood came from about 29 alopecia patients at anywhere from one to four time points (pre-sensitization, 2, 6 and 24 weeks). Alopecia areata with under or over 50% scalp involvement, alopecia totalis and alopecia universalis were represented in the patient cohort, which was mostly female. Patch testing on the upper back used Finn chambers containing 0.01% DPC, with scoring done after 6 days according to International Contact Dermatitis Research Group standards. This study followed changes in the peripheral blood TCR repertoire in vivo during primary and secondary sensitization of alopecia patients to the hapten diphenylcyclopropenone (DPC). Throughout the study period of around 25 weeks, patients also received therapeutic DPC doses to the scalp every week. Patient blood was sampled pre-sensitization (week 0) and at 2, 6 and about 24 weeks after DPC sensitization. The paper's findings and limits, for the study overall: Patch test score was positively correlated with the number of PT1 expanded TCRs, with significance at thresholds 8, 16 and 32 but not at 4. Because all patients had alopecia, a presumed autoimmune disease, the immune response of the patients might differ from that of healthy individuals. Significantly more large CDR3 similarity clusters were formed by expanded TCRs than by pre-sensitization or healthy control sets, consistent with antigen-driven responses. Repeated subsampling changed both the strength of the expansion versus patch-test correlation and the threshold at which the correlation became significant. The number of TCRs above 1 in 1000 frequency did not change with DPC sensitization; there was no evidence of global repertoire structure alterations.

The germline ends are 7 bases apart after V is trimmed by 4 bases and J by 3 bases. From the germline V gene, CDR1 is SQVTM and CDR2 is ANQGSEA. The CDR3 spans 11 residues, from the cysteine through the phenylalanine. Only CDR3 DNA is held: 33 bases, read in frame from base 1. According to the study, the label for this sample's time point signals: patch test 3, about 24 weeks after DPC sensitization. This sample's treatment or condition label indicates: therapeutic diphenylcyclopropenone sensitization with weekly scalp DPC. Blood at each patch-test visit was drawn before the patch test was applied. To be eligible, patients had to be aged 18 to 70, diagnosed with alopecia and judged suitable for DPC therapy, while pregnant patients were excluded. Total RNA was extracted from unfractionated whole blood collected in Tempus Blood RNA tubes.

The sample in question was whole blood, obtained in connection with sensitization to the hapten diphenylcyclopropenone (DPC). The receptor's source is a man between 25 and 39 years old with alopecia areata. Some clones in this sample may be carry-over from other donors' samples. The V gene is TRBV29-1 and the J gene is TRBJ2-7; no D gene call is confident. The CDR3 corresponds to CSVGNSYEQYF. The DNA sequence is as follows: TGCAGCGTTGGGAACAGCTACGAGCAGTACTTC.